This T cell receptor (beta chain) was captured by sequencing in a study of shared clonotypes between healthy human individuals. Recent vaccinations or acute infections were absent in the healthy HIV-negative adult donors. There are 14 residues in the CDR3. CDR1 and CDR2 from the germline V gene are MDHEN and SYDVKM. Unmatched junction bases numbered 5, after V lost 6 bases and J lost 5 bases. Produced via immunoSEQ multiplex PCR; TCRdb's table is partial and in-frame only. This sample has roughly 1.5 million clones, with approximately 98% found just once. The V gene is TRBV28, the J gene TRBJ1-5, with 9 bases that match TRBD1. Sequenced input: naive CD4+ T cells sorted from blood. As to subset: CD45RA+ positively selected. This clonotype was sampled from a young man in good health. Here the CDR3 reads CASSKTGGDQPQHF. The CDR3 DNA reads TGTGCCAGCAGCAAAACAGGGGGCGATCAGCCCCAGCATTTT.